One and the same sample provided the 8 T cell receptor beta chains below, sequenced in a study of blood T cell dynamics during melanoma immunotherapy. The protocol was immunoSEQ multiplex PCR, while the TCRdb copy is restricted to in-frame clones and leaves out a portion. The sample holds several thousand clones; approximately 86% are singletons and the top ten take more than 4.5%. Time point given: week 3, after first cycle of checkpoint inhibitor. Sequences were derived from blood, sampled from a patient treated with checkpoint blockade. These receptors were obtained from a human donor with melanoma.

The CDR3 spells CASSLRRGTEAFF. DNA of the CDR3: TGTGCCAGCAGCTTACGAAGGGGCACTGAAGCTTTCTTT. The genes are TRBV7-3 and TRBJ1-1; a possible D gene is TRBD1 (5 bases). This CDR3 is built from 13 residues. Trimming stripped 2 bases from V and 4 bases from J, with 8 bases between. CDR1 is SGHTA, CDR2 FQGTGA, per germline.

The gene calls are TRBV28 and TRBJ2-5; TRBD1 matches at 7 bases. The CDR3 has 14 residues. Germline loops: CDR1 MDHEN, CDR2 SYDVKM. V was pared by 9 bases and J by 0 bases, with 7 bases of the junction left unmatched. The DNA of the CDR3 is TGTGCCAGTAATAGACAGGGTTACCAAGAGACCCAGTACTTC. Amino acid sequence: CASNRQGYQETQYF.

The chain's CDR3 is CASSGGIESTDTQYF. The CDR3 DNA reads as TGTGCCAGCAGTGGAGGGATCGAAAGCACAGATACGCAGTATTTT. The rearrangement links TRBV2 to TRBJ2-3; a weak D match, TRBD2 (5 bases). Trimming left V 4 bases short and J 0 bases short, with 11 bases between. The germline gives CDR1 SNHLY, CDR2 FYNNEI. The CDR3 consists of 15 residues.

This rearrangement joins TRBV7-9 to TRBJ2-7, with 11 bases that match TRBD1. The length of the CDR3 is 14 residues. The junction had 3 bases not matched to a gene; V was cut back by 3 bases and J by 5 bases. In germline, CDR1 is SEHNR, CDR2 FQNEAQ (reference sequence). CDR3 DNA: TGTGCCAGCAGCTTGGGACAGGGGGTCCACGAGCAGTACTTC. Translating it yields CASSLGQGVHEQYF.

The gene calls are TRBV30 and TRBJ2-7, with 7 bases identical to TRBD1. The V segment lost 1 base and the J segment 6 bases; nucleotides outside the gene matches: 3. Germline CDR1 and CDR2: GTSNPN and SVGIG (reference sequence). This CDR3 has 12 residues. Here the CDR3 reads CAWSGPGGEQYF. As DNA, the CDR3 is TGTGCCTGGAGTGGCCCAGGGGGCGAGCAGTACTTC. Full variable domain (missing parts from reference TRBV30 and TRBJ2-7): SQTIHQWPATLVQPVGSPLSLECTVEGTSNPNLYWYRQAAGRGLQLLFYSVGIGQISSEVPQNLSASRPQDRQFILSSKKLLLSDSGFYLCAWSGPGGEQYFGPGTRLTVT.

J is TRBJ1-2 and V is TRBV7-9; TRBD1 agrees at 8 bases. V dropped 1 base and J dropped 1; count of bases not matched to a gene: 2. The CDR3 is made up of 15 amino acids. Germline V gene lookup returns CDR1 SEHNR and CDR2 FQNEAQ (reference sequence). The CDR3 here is CASSLDGQGNYGYTF. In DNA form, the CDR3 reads TGTGCCAGCAGCTTAGATGGACAGGGTAACTATGGCTACACCTTC.

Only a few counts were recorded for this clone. The CDR3 DNA is TGCAGCGTTGAAGAGTCGGGGGGCCAGCCCCAGCATTTT. Residues: CSVEESGGQPQHF. The chain joins TRBV29-1 to TRBJ1-5, with a tentative D call TRBD1 (6 bases). CDR3 size: 13 residues. Per the germline V gene, CDR1 is SQVTM and CDR2 is ANQGSEA. Trimming removed 0 bases at V and 7 bases at J, with 10 bases between.

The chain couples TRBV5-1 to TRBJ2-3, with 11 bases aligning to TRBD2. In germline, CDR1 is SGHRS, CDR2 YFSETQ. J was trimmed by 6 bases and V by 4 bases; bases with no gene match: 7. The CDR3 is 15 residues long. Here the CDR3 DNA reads TGCGCCAGCAGCCTTGGACTAGCGGGCTGGGATACGCAGTATTTT. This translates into CASSLGLAGWDTQYF.